The rows below give T cell receptor beta chains drawn from one sample of a study of ipilimumab plus nivolumab after autologous stem cell transplantation. TCRdb's table, derived via immunoSEQ multiplex PCR, lists solely in-frame clones and lacks some. The sample contains 40,000 to 45,000 clones, 92% of which appear only once. Sequencing used PBMCs, obtained in a trial of ipilimumab plus nivolumab as post-transplant consolidation. These receptors all stem from a male donor with multiple myeloma. Each CDR3 is given with its conserved first and last residue. Each record gives: D gene, clone size, J gene, V gene, CDR3 DNA, CDR3 protein. A D gene is named only where the DNA matches it firmly. Only some rows state a clone size, as once, few, many or a class for expanded clones.

-	-	TRBJ2-3	TRBV2	TGTGCCAGCAAGAGAGGGCAGTATTTT	CASKRGQYF
-	-	TRBJ1-1	TRBV19	TGTGCCAGTAGTCGGACAACGAACACTGAAGCTTTCTTT	CASSRTTNTEAFF
-	-	TRBJ1-1	TRBV10-3	TGTGCCATCAGTGAACAGGGGAACACTGAAGCTTTCTTT	CAISEQGNTEAFF
-	-	TRBJ2-3	TRBV7-2	TGTGCCAGCAGCTTACAGGCTAGCAGAGATACGCAGTATTTT	CASSLQASRDTQYF
TRBD1	once	TRBJ2-5	TRBV7-9	TGTGCCAGCAGCACAGACAGGGGGCAGGAGACCCAGTACTTC	CASSTDRGQETQYF
TRBD1	-	TRBJ2-7	TRBV5-1	TGCGCCAGCAGCCCACGACAGGGGGCCTACGAGCAGTACTTC	CASSPRQGAYEQYF
-	-	TRBJ2-3	TRBV9	TGTGCCAGCAGCTCCCTACAGGGCGCAGATACGCAGTATTTT	CASSSLQGADTQYF
TRBD1	-	TRBJ1-4	TRBV28	TGTGCCAGCAGGGGGGGACAGGGCTTAAATGAAAAACTGTTTTTT	CASRGGQGLNEKLFF
-	-	TRBJ2-1	TRBV5-4	TGTGCCAGCAGCTCCCTAGCAACTGAGCAGTTCTTC	CASSSLATEQFF
-	-	TRBJ2-5	TRBV15	TGTGCCACCAGCAGAGAAGCCTCCGAGACCCAGTACTTC	CATSREASETQYF
-	-	TRBJ2-1	TRBV19	TGTGCCAGTAGTTCCATCGGGGGGCCCTACAATGAGCAGTTCTTC	CASSSIGGPYNEQFF
-	-	TRBJ2-3	TRBV4-3	TGCGCCAGCAGCCAAGACACGGGAAATACGCAGTATTTT	CASSQDTGNTQYF
TRBD1	-	TRBJ2-7	TRBV9	TGTGCCAGCAGCGTAGGCGGCAGGGGGCGGGAGCAGTACTTC	CASSVGGRGREQYF